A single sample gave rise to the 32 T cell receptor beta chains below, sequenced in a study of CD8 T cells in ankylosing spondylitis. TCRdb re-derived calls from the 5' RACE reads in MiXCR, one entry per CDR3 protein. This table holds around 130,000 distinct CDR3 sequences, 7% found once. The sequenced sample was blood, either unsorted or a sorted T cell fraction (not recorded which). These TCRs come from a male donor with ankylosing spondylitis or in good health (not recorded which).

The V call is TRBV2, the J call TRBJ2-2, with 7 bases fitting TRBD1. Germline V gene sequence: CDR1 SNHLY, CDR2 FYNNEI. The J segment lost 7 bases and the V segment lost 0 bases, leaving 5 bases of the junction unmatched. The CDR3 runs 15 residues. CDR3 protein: CASSEATGVLGELFF. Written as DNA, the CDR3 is TGTGCCAGCAGTGAAGCCACAGGGGTCCTCGGGGAGCTGTTTTTT.

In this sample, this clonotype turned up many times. The CDR3 bases are TGCGCCAGCAGCTTGGAACGAGAGCAGTTCTTC. Protein product: CASSLEREQFF. V and J are TRBV5-1 and TRBJ2-1; D remains ambiguous. CDR1 is SGHRS, CDR2 YFSETQ, per germline. Trimming removed 0 bases from V and 10 bases from J, with 5 bases in between. The CDR3 sequence is 11 residues long.

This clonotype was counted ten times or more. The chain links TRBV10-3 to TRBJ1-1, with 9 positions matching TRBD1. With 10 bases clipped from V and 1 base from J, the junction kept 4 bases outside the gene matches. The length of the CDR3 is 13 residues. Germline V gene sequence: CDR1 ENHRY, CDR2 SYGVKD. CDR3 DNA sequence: TGTGCCACCCGGGGACAGGGGAACACTGAAGCTTTCTTT. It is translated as CATRGQGNTEAFF.

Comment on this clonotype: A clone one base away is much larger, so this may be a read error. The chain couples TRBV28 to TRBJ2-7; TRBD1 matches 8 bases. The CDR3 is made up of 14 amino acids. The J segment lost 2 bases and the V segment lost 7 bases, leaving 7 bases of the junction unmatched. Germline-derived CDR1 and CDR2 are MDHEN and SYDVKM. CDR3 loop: CASTQTGATYEQYF. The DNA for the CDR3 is TGTGCCAGCACCCAGACAGGGGCCACCTACGAGCAGTACTTC.

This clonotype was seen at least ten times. This CDR3 is CSARVLAGTEQYF. The CDR3 DNA is TGCAGTGCTAGAGTCCTTGCGGGGACCGAGCAGTACTTC. The rearrangement links TRBV20-1 to TRBJ2-7, with D perhaps matching TRBD2 (6 bases). The germline gives CDR1 DFQATT, CDR2 SNEGSKA (reference sequence). V was shortened by 1 base and J by 6 bases, with 13 bases between the two germline ends. CDR3 length: 13 residues.

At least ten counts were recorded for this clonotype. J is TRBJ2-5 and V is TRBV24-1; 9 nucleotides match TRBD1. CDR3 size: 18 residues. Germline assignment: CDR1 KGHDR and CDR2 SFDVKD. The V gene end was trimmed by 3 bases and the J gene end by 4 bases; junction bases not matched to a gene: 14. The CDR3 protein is CATSDPNLDRGQGETQYF. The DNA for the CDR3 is TGTGCCACCAGTGATCCTAACTTGGACAGGGGCCAGGGAGAGACCCAGTACTTC.

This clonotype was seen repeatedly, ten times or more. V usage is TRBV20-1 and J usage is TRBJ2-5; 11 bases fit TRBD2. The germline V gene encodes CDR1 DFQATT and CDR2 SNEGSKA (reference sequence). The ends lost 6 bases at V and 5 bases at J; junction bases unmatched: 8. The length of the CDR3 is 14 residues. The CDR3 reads CSAVVTSGTETQYF. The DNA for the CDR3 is TGCAGTGCCGTTGTGACTAGCGGGACCGAGACCCAGTACTTC.

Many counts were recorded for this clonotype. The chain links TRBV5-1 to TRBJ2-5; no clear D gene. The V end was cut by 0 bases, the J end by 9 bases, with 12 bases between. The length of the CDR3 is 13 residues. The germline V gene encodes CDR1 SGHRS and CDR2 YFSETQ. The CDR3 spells CASSLEDLGSQYF. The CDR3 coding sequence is TGCGCCAGCAGCTTGGAGGATCTGGGGTCCCAGTACTTC.

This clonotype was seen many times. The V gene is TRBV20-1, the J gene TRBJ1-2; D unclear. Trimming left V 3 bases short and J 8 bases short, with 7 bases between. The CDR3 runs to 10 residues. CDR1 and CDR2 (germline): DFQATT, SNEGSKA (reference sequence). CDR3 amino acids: CSARELGYTF. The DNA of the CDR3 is TGCAGTGCTAGGGAGCTCGGCTACACCTTC.

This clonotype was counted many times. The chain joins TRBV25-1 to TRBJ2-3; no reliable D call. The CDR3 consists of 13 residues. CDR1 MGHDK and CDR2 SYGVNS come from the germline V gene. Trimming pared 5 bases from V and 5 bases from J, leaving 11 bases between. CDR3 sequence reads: CASSLPNGDTQYF. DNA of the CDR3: TGTGCCAGCAGTCTGCCTAACGGAGATACGCAGTATTTT.

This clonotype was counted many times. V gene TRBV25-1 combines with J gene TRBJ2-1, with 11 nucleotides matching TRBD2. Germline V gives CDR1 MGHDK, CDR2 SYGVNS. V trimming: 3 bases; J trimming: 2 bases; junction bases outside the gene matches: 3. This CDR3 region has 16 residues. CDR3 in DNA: TGTGCCAGCAGTGAGCTGACTAGCGGGACCTACAATGAGCAGTTCTTC. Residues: CASSELTSGTYNEQFF.

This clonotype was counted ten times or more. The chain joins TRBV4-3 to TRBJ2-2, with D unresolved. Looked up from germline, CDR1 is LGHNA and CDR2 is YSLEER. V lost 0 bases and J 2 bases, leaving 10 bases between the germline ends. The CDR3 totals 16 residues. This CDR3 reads CASSQDAGPNTGELFF. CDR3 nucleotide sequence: TGCGCCAGCAGCCAAGATGCAGGCCCAAACACCGGGGAGCTGTTTTTT.

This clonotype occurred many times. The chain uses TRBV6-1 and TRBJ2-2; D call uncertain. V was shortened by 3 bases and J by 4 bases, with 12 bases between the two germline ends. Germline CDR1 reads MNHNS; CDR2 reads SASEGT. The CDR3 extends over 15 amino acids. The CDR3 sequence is CASSDRFKLTGELFF. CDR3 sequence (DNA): TGTGCCAGCAGTGACAGATTCAAACTCACCGGGGAGCTGTTTTTT.

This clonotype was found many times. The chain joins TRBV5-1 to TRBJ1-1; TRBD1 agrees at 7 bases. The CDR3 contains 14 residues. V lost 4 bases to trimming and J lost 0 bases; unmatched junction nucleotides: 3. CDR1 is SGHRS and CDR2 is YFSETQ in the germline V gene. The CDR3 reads CASSVGQMNTEAFF. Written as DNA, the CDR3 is TGCGCCAGCAGCGTGGGACAGATGAACACTGAAGCTTTCTTT.

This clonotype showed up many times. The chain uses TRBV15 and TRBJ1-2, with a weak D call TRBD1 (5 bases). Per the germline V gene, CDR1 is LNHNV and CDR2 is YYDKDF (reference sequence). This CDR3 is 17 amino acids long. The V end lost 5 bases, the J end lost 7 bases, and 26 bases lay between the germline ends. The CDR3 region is CATSGYTLRAGSRGYTF. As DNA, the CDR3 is TGTGCCACCAGCGGGTACACACTTCGGGCAGGGAGTCGTGGCTACACCTTC.

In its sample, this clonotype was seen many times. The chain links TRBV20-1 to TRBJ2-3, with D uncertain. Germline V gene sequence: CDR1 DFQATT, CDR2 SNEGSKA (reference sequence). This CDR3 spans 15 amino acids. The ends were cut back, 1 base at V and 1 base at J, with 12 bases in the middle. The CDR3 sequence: CSARVPAPGTDTQYF. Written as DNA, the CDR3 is TGCAGTGCTAGAGTCCCGGCACCCGGCACAGATACGCAGTATTTT.

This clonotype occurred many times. CDR3 region: CASSLGRSAEAFF. The CDR3, as DNA: TGTGCCAGCAGCTTAGGGAGGTCTGCTGAAGCTTTCTTT. V and J are TRBV7-9 and TRBJ1-1; no clear D. Germline CDR1 is SEHNR and CDR2 is FQNEAQ (reference sequence). CDR3 length: 13 amino acids. V shed 1 base and J shed 6 bases, with 9 bases lying between them.

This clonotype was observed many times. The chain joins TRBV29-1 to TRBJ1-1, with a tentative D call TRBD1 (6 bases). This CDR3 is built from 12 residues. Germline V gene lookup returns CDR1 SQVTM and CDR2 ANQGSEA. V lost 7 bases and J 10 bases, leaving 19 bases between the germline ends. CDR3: CSGGLTRDTAFF. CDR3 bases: TGCAGCGGGGGATTAACACGGGACACAGCTTTCTTT.

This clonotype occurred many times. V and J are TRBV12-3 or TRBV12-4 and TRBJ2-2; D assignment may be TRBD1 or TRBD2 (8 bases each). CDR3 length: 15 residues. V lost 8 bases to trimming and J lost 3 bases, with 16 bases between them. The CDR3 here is CASDSGTGHTGELFF. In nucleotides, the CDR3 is TGTGCCAGCGATAGCGGGACAGGTCACACCGGGGAGCTGTTTTTT.

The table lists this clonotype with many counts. As DNA, the CDR3 is TGCGCCAGCAGCTTGGGTCCGACAGGGGCAACTAATGAAAAACTGTTTTTT. This encodes CASSLGPTGATNEKLFF. The chain links TRBV5-1 to TRBJ1-4, with 8 positions matching TRBD1. The J segment lost 0 bases and the V segment lost 0 bases, leaving 4 bases of the junction unmatched. Germline V gives CDR1 SGHRS, CDR2 YFSETQ. There are 17 residues in the CDR3.

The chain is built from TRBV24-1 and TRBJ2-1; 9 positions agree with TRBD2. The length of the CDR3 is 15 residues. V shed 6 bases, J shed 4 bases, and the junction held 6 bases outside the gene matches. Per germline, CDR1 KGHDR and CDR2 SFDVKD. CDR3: CATSLAGDPYNEQFF. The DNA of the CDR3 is TGTGCCACCAGTTTAGCGGGAGATCCATACAATGAGCAGTTCTTC.

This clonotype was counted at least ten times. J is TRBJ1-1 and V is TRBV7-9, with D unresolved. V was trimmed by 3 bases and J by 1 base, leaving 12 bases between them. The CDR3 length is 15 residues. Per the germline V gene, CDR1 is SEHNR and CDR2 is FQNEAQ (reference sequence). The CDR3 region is CASSFGRTANTEAFF. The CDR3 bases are TGTGCCAGCAGCTTCGGAAGGACGGCGAACACTGAAGCTTTCTTT. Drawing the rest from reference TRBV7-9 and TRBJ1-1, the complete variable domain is DTGVSQNPRHKITKRGQNVTFRCDPISEHNRLYWYRQTLGQGPEFLTYFQNEAQLEKSRLLSDRFSAERPKGSFSTLEIQRTEQGDSAMYLCASSFGRTANTEAFFGQGTRLTVV.

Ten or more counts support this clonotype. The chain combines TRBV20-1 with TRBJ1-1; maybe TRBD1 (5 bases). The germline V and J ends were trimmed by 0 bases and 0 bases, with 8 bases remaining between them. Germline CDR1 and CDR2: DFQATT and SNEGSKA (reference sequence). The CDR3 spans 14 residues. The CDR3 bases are TGCAGTGCTAGAGATCGAGGGGTGAACACTGAAGCTTTCTTT. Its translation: CSARDRGVNTEAFF.

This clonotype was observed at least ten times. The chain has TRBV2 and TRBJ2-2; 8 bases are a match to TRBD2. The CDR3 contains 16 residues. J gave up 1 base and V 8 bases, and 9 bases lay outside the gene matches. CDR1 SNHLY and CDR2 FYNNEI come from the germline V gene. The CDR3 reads CASGEIAGMNTGELFF. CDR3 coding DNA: TGTGCCAGCGGAGAGATAGCGGGGATGAACACCGGGGAGCTGTTTTTT.

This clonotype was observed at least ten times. The CDR3 here is CASSRRPGTEYSNQPQHF. In nucleotides, the CDR3 is TGTGCCAGCAGCCGAAGACCCGGGACCGAATATAGCAATCAGCCCCAGCATTTT. The chain links TRBV7-8 to TRBJ1-5; D is perhaps TRBD1 (5 bases). V lost 5 bases and J 0 bases, leaving 20 bases between the germline ends. Germline V gene lookup returns CDR1 SGHVS and CDR2 FQNEAQ. CDR3 length equals 18 residues.

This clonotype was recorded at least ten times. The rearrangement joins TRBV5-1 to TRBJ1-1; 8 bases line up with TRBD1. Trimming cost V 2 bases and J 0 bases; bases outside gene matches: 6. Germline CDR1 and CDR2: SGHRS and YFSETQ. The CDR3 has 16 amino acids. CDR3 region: CASSFRDRLMNTEAFF. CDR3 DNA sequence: TGCGCCAGCAGCTTTCGGGACAGGCTTATGAACACTGAAGCTTTCTTT.

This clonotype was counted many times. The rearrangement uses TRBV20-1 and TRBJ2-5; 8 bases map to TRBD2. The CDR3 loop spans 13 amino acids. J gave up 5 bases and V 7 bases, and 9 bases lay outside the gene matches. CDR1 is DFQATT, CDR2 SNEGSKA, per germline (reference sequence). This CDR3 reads CSVFPGGLETQYF. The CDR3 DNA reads TGCAGTGTATTTCCGGGAGGGCTGGAGACCCAGTACTTC.

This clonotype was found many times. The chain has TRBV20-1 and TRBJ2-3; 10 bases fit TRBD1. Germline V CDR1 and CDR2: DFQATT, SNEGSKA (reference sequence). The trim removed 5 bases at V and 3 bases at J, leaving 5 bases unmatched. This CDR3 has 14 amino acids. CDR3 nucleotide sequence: TGCAGTGCTGGCGGACAGGGGGTAACAGATACGCAGTATTTT. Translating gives CSAGGQGVTDTQYF.

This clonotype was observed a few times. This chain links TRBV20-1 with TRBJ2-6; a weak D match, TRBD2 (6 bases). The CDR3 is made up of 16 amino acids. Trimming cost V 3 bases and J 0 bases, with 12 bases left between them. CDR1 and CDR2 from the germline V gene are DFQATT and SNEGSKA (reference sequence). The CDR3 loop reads CSASRPGGSGANVLTF. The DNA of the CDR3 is TGCAGTGCTAGCCGACCCGGGGGCTCTGGGGCCAACGTCCTGACTTTC.

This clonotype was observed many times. The CDR3 region is CASSSSGSADTQYF. CDR3 sequence (DNA): TGCGCCAGCAGCTCTAGCGGGAGCGCAGATACGCAGTATTTT. The chain combines TRBV5-1 with TRBJ2-3; TRBD2 aligns across 10 bases. Germline V gives CDR1 SGHRS, CDR2 YFSETQ. The CDR3 covers 14 residues. Losses at the gene ends were 3 bases for V and 4 bases for J; bases not matched to a gene: 2. The full variable domain, with the rest looked up from reference TRBV5-1 and TRBJ2-3, is KAGVTQTPRYLIKTRGQQVTLSCSPISGHRSVSWYQQTPGQGLQFLFEYFSETQRNKGNFPGRFSGRQFSNSRSEMNVSTLELGDSALYLCASSSSGSADTQYFGPGTRLTVL.

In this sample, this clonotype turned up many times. This CDR3 is CASSLRMVTYEQYF. In DNA, the CDR3 is TGTGCCAGCAGCTTAAGGATGGTTACCTACGAGCAGTACTTC. The J gene is TRBJ2-7, the V gene TRBV7-2, with D hard to call. The CDR3 is 14 amino acids. Trimming pared 2 bases from V and 2 bases from J, leaving 10 bases between. Per germline, CDR1 SGHTA and CDR2 FQGNSA.

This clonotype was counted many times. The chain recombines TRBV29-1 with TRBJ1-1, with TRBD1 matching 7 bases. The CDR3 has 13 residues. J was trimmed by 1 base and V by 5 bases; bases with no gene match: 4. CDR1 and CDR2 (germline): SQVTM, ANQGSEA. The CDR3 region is CSVQQGSNTEAFF. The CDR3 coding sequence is TGCAGCGTTCAACAGGGGTCGAACACTGAAGCTTTCTTT.